Given below is one T cell receptor (beta chain) in context. These data originate in a study of shared clonotypes between healthy human individuals. This CDR3 spans 15 amino acids. Germline-derived CDR1 and CDR2 are KGHSH and LQKENI. V lost 2 bases to trimming and J lost 6 bases; unmatched junction nucleotides: 10. The method was immunoSEQ multiplex PCR; TCRdb's version includes in-frame clones alone and lacks a portion of them. The sample holds under 600,000 clones, about 96% seen once. The sample comprised naive CD4+ T cells sorted from blood. As for subset: CD45RA+ positively selected. The source is a woman aged 25 to 39 in good health. V is TRBV18 and J is TRBJ2-7; 7 bases agree with TRBD1. The CDR3 spells CASSPSRGRTSEQYF. As DNA, the CDR3 is TGTGCCAGCTCACCATCTAGGGGGCGAACTAGCGAGCAGTACTTC.